This TCR beta chain was sequenced during a study of beta chain features in type 1 diabetes. Study findings and constraints: Over-representation of high TCR-expressing cells was a possible consequence of cDNA sequencing. Moderate but significant shortening of TCRB CDR3s was recorded in all four CD4+ subsets from Type 1 diabetes patients. Insertion counts at VDJ junctions were lower in type 1 diabetes patients, who also showed more deletions there.

One heparinised draw, averaging about 116 mL, was taken per donor. The CDR3 is 14 residues long. CDR1 and CDR2 from the germline V gene are SGHAT and FQNNGV. Trimming left V 7 bases short and J 0 bases short, with 13 bases between. Expressed TCRB transcripts were sequenced after all isolated RNA was converted to cDNA. Profiling relied on immunoSEQ multiplex PCR, and the TCRdb table lists in-frame clones only, not all of them. The repertoire has almost 350,000 clones, 8% of them found once; the top ten carry 0.44%. This clone has just a few counts. Its cognate antigen is unknown. This receptor was taken from a woman aged 18 to 35 in good health. The sequenced sample consisted of central memory CD4+ T cells from blood. This rearrangement joins TRBV11-2 to TRBJ2-7, with D unresolved. The DNA of the CDR3 is TGTGCCAGCACAGTCACTCTGAGCTCCTACGAGCAGTACTTC. It codes for CASTVTLSSYEQYF.